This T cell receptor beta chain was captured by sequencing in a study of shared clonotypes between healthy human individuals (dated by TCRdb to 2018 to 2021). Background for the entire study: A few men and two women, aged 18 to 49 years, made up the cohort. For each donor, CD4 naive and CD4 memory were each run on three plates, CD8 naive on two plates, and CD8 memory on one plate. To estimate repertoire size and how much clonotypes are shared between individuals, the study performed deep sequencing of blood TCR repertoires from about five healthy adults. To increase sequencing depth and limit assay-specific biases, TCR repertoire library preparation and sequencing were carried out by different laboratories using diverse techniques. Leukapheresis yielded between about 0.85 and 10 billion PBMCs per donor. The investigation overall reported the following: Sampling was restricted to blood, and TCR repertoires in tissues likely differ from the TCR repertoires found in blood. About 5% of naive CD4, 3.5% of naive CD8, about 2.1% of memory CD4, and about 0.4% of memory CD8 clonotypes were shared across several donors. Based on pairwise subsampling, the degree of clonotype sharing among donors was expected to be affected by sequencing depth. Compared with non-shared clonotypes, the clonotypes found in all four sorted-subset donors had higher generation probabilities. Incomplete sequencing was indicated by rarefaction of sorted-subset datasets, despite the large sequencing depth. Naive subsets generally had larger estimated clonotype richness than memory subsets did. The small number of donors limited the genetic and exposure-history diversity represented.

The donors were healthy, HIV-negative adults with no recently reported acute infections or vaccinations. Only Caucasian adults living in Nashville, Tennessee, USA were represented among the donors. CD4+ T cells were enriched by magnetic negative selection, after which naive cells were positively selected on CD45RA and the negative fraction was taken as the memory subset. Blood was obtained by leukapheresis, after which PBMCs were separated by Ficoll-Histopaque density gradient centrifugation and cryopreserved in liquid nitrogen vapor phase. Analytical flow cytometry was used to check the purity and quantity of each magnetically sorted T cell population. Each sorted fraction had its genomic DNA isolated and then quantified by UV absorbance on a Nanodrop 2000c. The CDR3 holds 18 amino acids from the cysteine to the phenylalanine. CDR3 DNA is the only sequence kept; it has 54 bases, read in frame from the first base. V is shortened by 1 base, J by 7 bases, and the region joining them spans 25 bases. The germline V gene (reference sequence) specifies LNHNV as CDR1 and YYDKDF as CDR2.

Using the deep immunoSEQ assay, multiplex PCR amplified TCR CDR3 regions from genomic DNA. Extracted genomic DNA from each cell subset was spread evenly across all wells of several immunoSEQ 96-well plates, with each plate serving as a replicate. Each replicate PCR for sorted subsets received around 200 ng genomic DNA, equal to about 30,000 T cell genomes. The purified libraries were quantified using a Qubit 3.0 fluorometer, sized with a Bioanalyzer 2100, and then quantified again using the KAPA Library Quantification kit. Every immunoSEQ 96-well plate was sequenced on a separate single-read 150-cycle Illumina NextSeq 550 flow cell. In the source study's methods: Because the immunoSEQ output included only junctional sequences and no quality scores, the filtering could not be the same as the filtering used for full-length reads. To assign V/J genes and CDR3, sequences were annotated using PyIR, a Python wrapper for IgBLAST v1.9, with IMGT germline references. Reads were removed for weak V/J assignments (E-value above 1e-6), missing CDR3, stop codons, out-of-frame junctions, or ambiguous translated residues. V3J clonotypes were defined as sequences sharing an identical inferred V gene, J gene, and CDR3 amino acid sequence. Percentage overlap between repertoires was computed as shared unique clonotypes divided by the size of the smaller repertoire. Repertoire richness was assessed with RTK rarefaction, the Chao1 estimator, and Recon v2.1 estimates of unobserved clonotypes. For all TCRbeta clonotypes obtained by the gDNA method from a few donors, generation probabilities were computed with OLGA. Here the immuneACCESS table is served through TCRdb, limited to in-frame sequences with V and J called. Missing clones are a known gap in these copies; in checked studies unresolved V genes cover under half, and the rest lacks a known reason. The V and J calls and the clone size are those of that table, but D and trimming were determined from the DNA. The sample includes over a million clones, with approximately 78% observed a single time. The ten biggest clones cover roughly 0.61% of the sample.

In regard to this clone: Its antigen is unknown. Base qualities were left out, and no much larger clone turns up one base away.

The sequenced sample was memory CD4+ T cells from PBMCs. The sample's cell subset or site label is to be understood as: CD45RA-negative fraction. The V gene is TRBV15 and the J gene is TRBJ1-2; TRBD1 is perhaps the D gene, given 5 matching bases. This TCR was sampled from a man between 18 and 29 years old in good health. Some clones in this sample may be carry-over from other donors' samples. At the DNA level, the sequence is TGTGCCACCAGCAGAGTGAATCCCTTCCGGGGGATAGAGGGTGGCTACACCTTC. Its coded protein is CATSRVNPFRGIEGGYTF.